One T cell receptor beta chain is described in this entry. These data originate in a study of shared clonotypes between healthy human individuals. Produced via immunoSEQ multiplex PCR; TCRdb's table is partial and in-frame only. The data hold some 2.1 million clones, with just under 95% observed a single time. V shed 5 bases and J 9 bases; nucleotides not matched to a gene: 9. The germline V gene has CDR1 SEHNR and CDR2 FQNEAQ (reference sequence). The CDR3 consists of 15 residues. Terminally differentiated effector memory CD45RA+ cells were excluded by CCR7 positive selection of CD45RO-negative cells.

The sample consisted of naive CD8+ T cells from PBMCs. The V and J genes are TRBV7-9 and TRBJ2-1, with TRBD1 matching over 11 bases. The clonotype was recovered from a man younger than 35 in good health. Some clones in this sample may be carry-over from other donors' samples. The CDR3 is CASSDPGQGGAEQFF. CDR3 sequence (DNA): TGTGCCAGCAGCGATCCGGGACAGGGGGGCGCTGAGCAGTTCTTC.